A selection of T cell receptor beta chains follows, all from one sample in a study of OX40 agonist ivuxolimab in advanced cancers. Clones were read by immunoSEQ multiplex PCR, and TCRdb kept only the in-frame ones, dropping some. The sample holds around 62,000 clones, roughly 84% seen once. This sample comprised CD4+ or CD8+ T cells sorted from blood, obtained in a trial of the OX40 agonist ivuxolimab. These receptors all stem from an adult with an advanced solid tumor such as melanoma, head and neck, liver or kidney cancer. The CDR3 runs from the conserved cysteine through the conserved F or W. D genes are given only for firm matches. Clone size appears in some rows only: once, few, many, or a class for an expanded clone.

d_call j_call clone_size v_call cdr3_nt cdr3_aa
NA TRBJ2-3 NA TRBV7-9 TGTGCCAGCAGCCCGGGGGCAGATACGCAGTATTTT CASSPGADTQYF
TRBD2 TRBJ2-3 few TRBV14 TGTGCCAGCAGCCAAGACCGGGGGGGCTGGACAGATACGCAGTATTTT CASSQDRGGWTDTQYF
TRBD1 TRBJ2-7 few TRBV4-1 TGCGCCAGCAGCCATCCTCAGGGGGCCACCTACGAGCAGTACTTC CASSHPQGATYEQYF
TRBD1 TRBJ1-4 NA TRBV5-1 TGCGCCAGCAGCTTGCGGACAGGGGATGAAAAACTGTTTTTT CASSLRTGDEKLFF
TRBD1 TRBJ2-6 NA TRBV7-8 TGTGCCACCCCCACCTACAGGGGGAGCTTCTCTGGGGCCAACGTCCTGACTTTC CATPTYRGSFSGANVLTF
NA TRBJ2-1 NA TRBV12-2 TGTGCAAGTCGCTTAGGGGGGACTAGCGGGGCCGATGAGCAGTTCTTC CASRLGGTSGADEQFF
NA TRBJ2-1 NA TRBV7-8 TGTGCCAGCAGCTTAGGACGAGGCGCGGGCAATGAGCAGTTCTTC CASSLGRGAGNEQFF
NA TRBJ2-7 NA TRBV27 TGTGCCAGCAGTCTCCTGGACAGATACGAGCAGTACTTC CASSLLDRYEQYF
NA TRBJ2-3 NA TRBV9 TGTGCCAGCAGCGTAGGGGCTAGCGCTGATACGCAGTATTTT CASSVGASADTQYF
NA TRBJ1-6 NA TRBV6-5 TGCGCAGGCAGCTCCTATAATTCACCCCTCCACTTT CAGSSYNSPLHF
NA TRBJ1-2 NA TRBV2 TGTGCCAGCCAGGGTTCTAACTATGGCTACACCTTC CASQGSNYGYTF
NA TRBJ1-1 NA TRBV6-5 TGTGCCAGCAGTTACTCGGGGGTAAACACTGAAGCTTTCTTT CASSYSGVNTEAFF
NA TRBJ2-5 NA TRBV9 TGTGCCAGCAGCGTAGGGTCAGAGACCCAGTACTTC CASSVGSETQYF
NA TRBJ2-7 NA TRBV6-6 TGTGCCAGCAGTTCCCCAACACTGGGATCCTACGAGCAGTACTTC CASSSPTLGSYEQYF
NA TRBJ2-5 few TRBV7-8 TGTGCCAGCAGCCCCCTTAGCAGAGGGGCGGGAGAGACCCAGTACTTC CASSPLSRGAGETQYF
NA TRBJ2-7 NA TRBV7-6 TGTGCCAGCAGCTCCGGGGGTAGCGGCTACGAGCAGTACTTC CASSSGGSGYEQYF
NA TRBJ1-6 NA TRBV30 TGTGCCTGGGGGGCTCAAGCACCCCTCCACTTT CAWGAQAPLHF
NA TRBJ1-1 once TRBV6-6 TGTGCCAGCACCCAAGCGGGGTCCACTGAAGCTTTCTTT CASTQAGSTEAFF
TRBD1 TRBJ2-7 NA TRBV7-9 TGTGCCAGCAGCCCTAGGACAGGGTGGGGCGACGAGCAGTACTTC CASSPRTGWGDEQYF
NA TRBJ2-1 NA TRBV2 TGTGCCAGCATTCTGTACAATGAGCAGTTCTTC CASILYNEQFF
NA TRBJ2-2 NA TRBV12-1 TGTGCCAGCAGCAGCTCCGGGACTAGCGGGGGGATGGCATGGGACACCGGGGAGCTGTTTTTT CASSSSGTSGGMAWDTGELFF
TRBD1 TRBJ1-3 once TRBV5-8 TGTGCCAGCAGCTTGGGGACAGGGGCTGGAATATATTTT CASSLGTGAGIYF
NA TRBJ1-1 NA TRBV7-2 TGTGCCAGCAGCTTAGCGTTGGGCACTGAAGCTTTCTTT CASSLALGTEAFF
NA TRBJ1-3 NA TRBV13 TGTGCCAGCAGCTTAGGACAGGCAATCTCTGGAAACACCATATATTTT CASSLGQAISGNTIYF
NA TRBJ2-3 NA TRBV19 TGTGCCAGTAGTATTGGAGCATCGGGCACAGATACGCAGTATTTT CASSIGASGTDTQYF
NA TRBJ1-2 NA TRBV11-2 TGTGCCAGCAGTTCACTCTGGCGGGGATCAGATGGCTACACCTTC CASSSLWRGSDGYTF
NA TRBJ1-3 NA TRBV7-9 TGTGCCAGCAGCCTAGCAGTCTCTGGAAACACCATATATTTT CASSLAVSGNTIYF
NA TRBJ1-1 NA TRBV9 TGTGCCAGCAGCGCTGTAGTCGGGGCAGGAGCTGAAGCTTTCTTT CASSAVVGAGAEAFF
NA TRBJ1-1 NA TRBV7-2 TGTGCCAGCAGCTTAGAGGGGAGAAGGAACACTGAAGCTTTCTTT CASSLEGRRNTEAFF
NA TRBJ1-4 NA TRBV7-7 TGTGCCAGCAGCCTGCGACGGGCAACTAATGAAAAACTGTTTTTT CASSLRRATNEKLFF
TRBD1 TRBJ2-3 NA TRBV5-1 TGCGCCAGCAGCGGGACAGTCCACCGCACAGATACGCAGTATTTT CASSGTVHRTDTQYF
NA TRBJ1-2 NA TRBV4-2 TGTGCCAGCAGCCACTCACAGGGCCCATGGGCCTTC CASSHSQGPWAF